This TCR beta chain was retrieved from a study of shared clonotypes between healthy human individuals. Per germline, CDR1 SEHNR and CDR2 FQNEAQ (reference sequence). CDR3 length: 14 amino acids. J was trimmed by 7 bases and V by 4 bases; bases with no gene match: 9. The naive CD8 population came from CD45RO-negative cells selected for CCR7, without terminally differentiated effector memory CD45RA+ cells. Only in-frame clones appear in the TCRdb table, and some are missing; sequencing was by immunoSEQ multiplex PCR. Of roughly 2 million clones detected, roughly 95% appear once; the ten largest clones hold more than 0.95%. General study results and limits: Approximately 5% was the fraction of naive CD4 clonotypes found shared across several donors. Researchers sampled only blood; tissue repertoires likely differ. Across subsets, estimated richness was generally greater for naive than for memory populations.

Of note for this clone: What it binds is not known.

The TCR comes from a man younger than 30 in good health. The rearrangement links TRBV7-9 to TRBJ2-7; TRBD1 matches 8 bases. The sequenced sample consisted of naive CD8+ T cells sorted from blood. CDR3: CASSSGQGSGEQYF. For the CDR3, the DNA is TGTGCCAGCAGCTCCGGACAGGGTAGTGGAGAGCAGTACTTC.